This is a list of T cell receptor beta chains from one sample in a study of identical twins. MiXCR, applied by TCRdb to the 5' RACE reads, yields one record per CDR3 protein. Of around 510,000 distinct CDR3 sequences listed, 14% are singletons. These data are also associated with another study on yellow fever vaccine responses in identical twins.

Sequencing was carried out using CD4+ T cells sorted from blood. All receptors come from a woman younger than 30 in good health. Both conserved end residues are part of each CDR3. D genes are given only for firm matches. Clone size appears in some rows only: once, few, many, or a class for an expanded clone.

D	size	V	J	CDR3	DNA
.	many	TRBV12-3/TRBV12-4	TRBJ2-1	CASRTSPVNSYNEQFF	TGTGCCAGCAGGACCTCCCCTGTAAACTCCTACAATGAGCAGTTCTTC
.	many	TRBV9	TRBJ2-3	CASSAPAQFSSTDTQYF	TGTGCCAGCAGCGCCCCGGCCCAGTTTTCCAGCACAGATACGCAGTATTTT
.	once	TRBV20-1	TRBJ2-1	CSATRSGLYNEQFF	TGCAGTGCTACGCGGAGCGGGTTATACAATGAGCAGTTCTTC
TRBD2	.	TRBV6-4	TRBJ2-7	CASSVSSGVYEQYF	TGTGCCAGCAGTGTCTCTAGCGGAGTCTACGAGCAGTACTTC
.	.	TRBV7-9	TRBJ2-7	CASSLISAHYEQYF	TGTGCCAGCAGCTTAATCAGCGCCCACTACGAGCAGTACTTC
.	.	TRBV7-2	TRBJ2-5	CASSLGVGTSYF	TGTGCCAGCAGCCTAGGAGTGGGCACATCGTACTTC
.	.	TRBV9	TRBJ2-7	CASSVGTAGEQYF	TGTGCCAGCAGCGTAGGAACAGCGGGCGAGCAGTACTTC
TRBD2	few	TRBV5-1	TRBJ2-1	CATSTSGGHNEQFF	TGCGCCACCTCGACTAGCGGGGGCCACAATGAGCAGTTCTTC
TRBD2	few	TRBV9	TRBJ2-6	CASSVARGGFHSGANVLTF	TGTGCCAGCAGCGTAGCACGGGGGGGCTTCCACTCTGGGGCCAACGTCCTGACTTTC
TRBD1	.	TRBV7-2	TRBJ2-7	CASSGDSVRVQYF	TGTGCCAGCAGCGGGGACAGTGTACGAGTGCAGTACTTC
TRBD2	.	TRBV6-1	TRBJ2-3	CASLSAGGNTQYF	TGTGCCAGCTTATCAGCGGGAGGGAATACGCAGTATTTT
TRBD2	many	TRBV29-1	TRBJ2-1	CSVDAMTSGSYNEQFF	TGCAGCGTTGATGCCATGACTAGCGGCTCCTACAATGAGCAGTTCTTC
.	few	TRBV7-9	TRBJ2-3	CASSWTAATQYF	TGTGCCAGCAGCTGGACAGCCGCTACGCAGTATTTT
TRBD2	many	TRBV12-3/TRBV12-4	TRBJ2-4	CASSLNSGGPKNIQYF	TGTGCCAGCAGTTTAAATTCGGGGGGGCCTAAAAACATTCAGTACTTC
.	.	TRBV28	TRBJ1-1	CASSLGGALAAFF	TGTGCCAGCAGTTTAGGGGGGGCATTGGCCGCTTTCTTT
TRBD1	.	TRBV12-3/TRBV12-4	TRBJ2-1	CAIKEAGGRDNEQFF	TGTGCCATCAAGGAGGCAGGGGGCCGGGACAATGAGCAGTTCTTC
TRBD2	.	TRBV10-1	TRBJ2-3	CASSKTSGRSADTQYF	TGCGCCAGCAGTAAGACTAGCGGGAGATCCGCAGATACGCAGTATTTT
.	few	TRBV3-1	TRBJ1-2	CASSQDWAGRGYTF	TGTGCCAGCAGCCAAGACTGGGCAGGAAGGGGCTACACCTTC
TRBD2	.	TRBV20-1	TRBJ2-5	CSARVSGGAAQYF	TGCAGTGCTAGAGTCTCCGGGGGGGCGGCCCAGTACTTC
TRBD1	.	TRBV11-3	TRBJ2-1	CASSSDRASEQFF	TGTGCCAGCAGCTCAGACAGGGCCAGTGAGCAGTTCTTC
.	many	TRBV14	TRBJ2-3	CASSQDRGTLTDTQYF	TGTGCCAGCAGCCAAGATCGAGGGACCCTCACAGATACGCAGTATTTT
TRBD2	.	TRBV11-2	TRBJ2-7	CASSLRRRLAGEGPLQYF	TGTGCCAGCAGCTTAAGACGCCGCCTAGCGGGAGAGGGACCTCTCCAGTACTTC
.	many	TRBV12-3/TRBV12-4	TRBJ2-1	CASSLGREPRVF	TGTGCCAGCAGTTTAGGCAGGGAGCCGCGAGTCTTC
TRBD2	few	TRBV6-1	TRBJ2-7	CASSEASSGSTGEQYF	TGTGCCAGCAGTGAAGCGAGTAGCGGGTCGACCGGGGAGCAGTACTTC
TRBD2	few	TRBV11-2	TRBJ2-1	CASSLVGTSGARSYNEQFF	TGTGCCAGCAGCTTAGTTGGGACTAGCGGGGCCCGCTCCTACAATGAGCAGTTCTTC
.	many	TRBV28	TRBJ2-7	CASSLGGNVAYEQYF	TGTGCCAGCAGTCTAGGTGGGAACGTCGCCTACGAGCAGTACTTC
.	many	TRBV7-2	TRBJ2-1	CASSPGHEQFF	TGTGCCAGCAGCCCGGGTCATGAGCAGTTCTTC
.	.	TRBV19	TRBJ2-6	CASSVTSGANVLTF	TGTGCCAGTAGCGTGACCTCTGGGGCCAACGTCCTGACTTTC
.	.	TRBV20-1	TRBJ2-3	CSAGEAVRTDTQYF	TGCAGTGCTGGGGAAGCGGTACGCACAGATACGCAGTATTTT
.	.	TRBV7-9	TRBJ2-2	CASSLRVAGELFF	TGTGCCAGCAGCTTAAGGGTCGCCGGGGAGCTGTTTTTT
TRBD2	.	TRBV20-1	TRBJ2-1	CSGQSGRASDEQFF	TGCAGTGGCCAAAGCGGGAGGGCCTCGGATGAGCAGTTCTTC
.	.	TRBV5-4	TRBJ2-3	CASSSQWSDTQYF	TGTGCCAGCAGCTCCCAGTGGTCAGATACGCAGTATTTT
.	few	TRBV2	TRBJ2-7	CASSWGTIYYEQYF	TGTGCCAGCAGTTGGGGGACGATTTACTACGAGCAGTACTTC
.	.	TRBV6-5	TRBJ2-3	CASSYRGLGTDTQYF	TGTGCCAGCAGTTACCGGGGATTGGGCACAGATACGCAGTATTTT
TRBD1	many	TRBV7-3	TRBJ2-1	CASSSTDRVQFF	TGTGCCAGCAGCTCCACGGACAGGGTTCAGTTCTTC
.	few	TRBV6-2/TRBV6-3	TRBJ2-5	CASTSGDIQETQYF	TGTGCCAGCACCTCGGGCGACATTCAAGAGACCCAGTACTTC
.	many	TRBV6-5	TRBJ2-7	CASSYSGGSYEQYF	TGTGCCAGCAGTTACTCGGGGGGCTCCTACGAGCAGTACTTC
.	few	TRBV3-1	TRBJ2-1	CASSQELGGYNEQFF	TGTGCCAGCAGCCAAGAACTAGGCGGCTACAATGAGCAGTTCTTC
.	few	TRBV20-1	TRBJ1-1	CSARDLTAEAFF	TGCAGTGCTAGAGATTTGACAGCAGAAGCTTTCTTT
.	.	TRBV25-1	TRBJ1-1	CASSDTDKNTEAFF	TGTGCCAGCAGTGATACGGACAAGAACACTGAAGCTTTCTTT
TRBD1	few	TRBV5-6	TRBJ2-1	CASSLEGGTGQGAWNEQFF	TGTGCCAGCAGCTTGGAAGGCGGGACGGGACAGGGGGCATGGAATGAGCAGTTCTTC
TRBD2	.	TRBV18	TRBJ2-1	CASSSLGTSGYNEQFF	TGTGCCAGCTCATCACTCGGGACTAGCGGATACAATGAGCAGTTCTTC
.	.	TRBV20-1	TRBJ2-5	CSEGVGETQYF	TGCAGTGAAGGGGTTGGTGAGACCCAGTACTTC
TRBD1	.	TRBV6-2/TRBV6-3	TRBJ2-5	CASRATGQGSETQYF	TGTGCCAGCAGGGCGACGGGACAGGGGTCGGAGACCCAGTACTTC
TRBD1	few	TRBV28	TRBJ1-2	CASRADRTVGYTF	TGTGCCAGCAGAGCGGACAGGACAGTTGGCTACACCTTC
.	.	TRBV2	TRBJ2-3	CASKGMGDTQYF	TGTGCCAGCAAAGGGATGGGAGATACGCAGTATTTT
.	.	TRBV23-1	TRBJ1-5	CANPISTGSDQPQHF	TGCGCCAACCCCATTTCAACAGGGAGCGATCAGCCCCAGCATTTT
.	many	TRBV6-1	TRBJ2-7	CASTLTSPIYEQYF	TGTGCCAGCACTCTGACTAGTCCCATCTACGAGCAGTACTTC
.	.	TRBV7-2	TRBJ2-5	CASSPRRNQETQYF	TGTGCCAGCAGCCCTCGTAGAAACCAAGAGACCCAGTACTTC
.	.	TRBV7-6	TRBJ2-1	CASSYGQGGGGGPPALSYNEQFF	TGTGCCAGCAGCTATGGACAGGGCGGAGGGGGGGGACCCCCCGCGTTGTCCTACAATGAGCAGTTCTTC
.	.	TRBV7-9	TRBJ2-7	CASSFPEEREQYF	TGTGCCAGCAGCTTCCCGGAGGAGAGAGAGCAGTACTTC
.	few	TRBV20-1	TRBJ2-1	CSAARDLNNEQFF	TGCAGTGCCGCTCGGGACCTAAACAATGAGCAGTTCTTC
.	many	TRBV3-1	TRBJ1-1	CASSQGGRPEAFF	TGTGCCAGCAGCCAAGGGGGGAGGCCTGAAGCTTTCTTT
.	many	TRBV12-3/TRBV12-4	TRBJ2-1	CASSLSGLRQFF	TGTGCCAGCAGTCTGTCCGGACTTAGGCAGTTCTTC
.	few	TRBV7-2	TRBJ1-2	CASSFSRQGLSGYTF	TGTGCCAGCAGCTTTAGTCGGCAGGGTTTGAGCGGCTACACCTTC
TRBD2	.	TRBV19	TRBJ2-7	CASSAGTRPYEQYF	TGTGCCAGTAGTGCCGGGACTAGACCCTACGAGCAGTACTTC
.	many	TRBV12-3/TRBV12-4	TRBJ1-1	CASSFGYEAFF	TGTGCCAGCAGTTTTGGATATGAAGCTTTCTTT
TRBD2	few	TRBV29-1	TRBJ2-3	CSVDETSRTQYF	TGCAGCGTTGACGAGACTAGCCGTACGCAGTATTTT
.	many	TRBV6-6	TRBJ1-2	CASSYQGYGYTF	TGTGCCAGCAGTTACCAGGGGTATGGCTACACCTTC